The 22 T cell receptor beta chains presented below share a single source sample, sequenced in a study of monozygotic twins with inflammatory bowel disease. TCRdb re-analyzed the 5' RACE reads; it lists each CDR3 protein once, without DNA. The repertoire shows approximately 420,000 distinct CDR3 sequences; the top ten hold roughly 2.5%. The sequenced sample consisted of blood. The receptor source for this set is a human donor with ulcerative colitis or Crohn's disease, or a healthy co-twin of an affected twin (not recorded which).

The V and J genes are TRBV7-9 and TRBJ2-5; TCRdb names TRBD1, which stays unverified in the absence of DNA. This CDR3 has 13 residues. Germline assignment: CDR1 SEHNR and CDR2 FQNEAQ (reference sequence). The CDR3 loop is CASSLDSYGTQYF.

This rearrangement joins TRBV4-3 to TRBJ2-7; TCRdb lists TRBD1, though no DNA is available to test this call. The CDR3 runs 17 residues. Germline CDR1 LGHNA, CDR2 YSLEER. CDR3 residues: CASSQESQDRGTYEQYF.

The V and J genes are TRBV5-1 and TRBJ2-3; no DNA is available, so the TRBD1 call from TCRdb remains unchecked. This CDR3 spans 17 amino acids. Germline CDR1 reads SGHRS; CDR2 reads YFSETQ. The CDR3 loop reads CASSSDLAARTADTQYF.

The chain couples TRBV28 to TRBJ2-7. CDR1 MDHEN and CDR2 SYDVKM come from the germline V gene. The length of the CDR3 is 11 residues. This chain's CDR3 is CASRVHYEQYF.

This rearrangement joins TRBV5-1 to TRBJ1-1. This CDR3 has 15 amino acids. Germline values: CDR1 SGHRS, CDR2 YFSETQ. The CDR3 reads CASSQAGASGTEAFF. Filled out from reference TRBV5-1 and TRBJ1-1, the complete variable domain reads KAGVTQTPRYLIKTRGQQVTLSCSPISGHRSVSWYQQTPGQGLQFLFEYFSETQRNKGNFPGRFSGRQFSNSRSEMNVSTLELGDSALYLCASSQAGASGTEAFFGQGTRLTVV.

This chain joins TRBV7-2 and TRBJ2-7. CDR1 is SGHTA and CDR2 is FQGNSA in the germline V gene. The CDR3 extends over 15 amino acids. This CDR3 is CASSVTEHLSYEQYF.

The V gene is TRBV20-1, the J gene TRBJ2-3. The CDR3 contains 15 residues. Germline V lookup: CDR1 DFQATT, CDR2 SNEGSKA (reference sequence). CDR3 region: CSALHYETITDTQYF.

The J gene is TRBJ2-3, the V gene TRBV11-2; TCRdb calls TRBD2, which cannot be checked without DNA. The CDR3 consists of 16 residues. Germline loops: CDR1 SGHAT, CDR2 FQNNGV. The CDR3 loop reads CASSLAERERYFTQYF.

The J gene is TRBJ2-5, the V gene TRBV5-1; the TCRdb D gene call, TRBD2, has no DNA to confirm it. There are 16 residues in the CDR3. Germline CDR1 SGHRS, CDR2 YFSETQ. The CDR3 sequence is CASSPGLAGVKETQYF. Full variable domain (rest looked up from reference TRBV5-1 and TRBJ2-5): KAGVTQTPRYLIKTRGQQVTLSCSPISGHRSVSWYQQTPGQGLQFLFEYFSETQRNKGNFPGRFSGRQFSNSRSEMNVSTLELGDSALYLCASSPGLAGVKETQYFGPGTRLLVL.

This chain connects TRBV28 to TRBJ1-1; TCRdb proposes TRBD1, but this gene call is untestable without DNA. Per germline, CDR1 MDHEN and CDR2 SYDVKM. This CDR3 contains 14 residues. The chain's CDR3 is CASSSPGAAQGAFF.

CDR3 residues: CAWRADRPDQPQHF. V usage is TRBV30 and J usage is TRBJ1-5; TCRdb returns TRBD1, unconfirmable since there is no DNA. This CDR3 spans 14 amino acids. Germline V gene lookup returns CDR1 GTSNPN and CDR2 SVGIG (reference sequence).

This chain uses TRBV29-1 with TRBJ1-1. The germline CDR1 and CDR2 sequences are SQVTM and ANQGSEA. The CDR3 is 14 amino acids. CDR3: CSAAQGKLNAEAFF.

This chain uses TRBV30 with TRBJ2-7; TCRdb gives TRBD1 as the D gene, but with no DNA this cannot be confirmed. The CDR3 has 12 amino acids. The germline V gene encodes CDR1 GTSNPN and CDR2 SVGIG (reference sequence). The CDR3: CAWGTGTYEQYF.

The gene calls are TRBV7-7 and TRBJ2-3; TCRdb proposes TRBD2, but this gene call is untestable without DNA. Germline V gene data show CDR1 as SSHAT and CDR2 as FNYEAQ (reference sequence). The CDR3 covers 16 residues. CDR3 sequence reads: CASSPSSWAGEDTQYF.

The chain's CDR3 is CASSVEGNTIYF. V usage is TRBV7-9 and J usage is TRBJ1-3. This CDR3 region has 12 residues. CDR1 is SEHNR and CDR2 is FQNEAQ in the germline V gene (reference sequence).

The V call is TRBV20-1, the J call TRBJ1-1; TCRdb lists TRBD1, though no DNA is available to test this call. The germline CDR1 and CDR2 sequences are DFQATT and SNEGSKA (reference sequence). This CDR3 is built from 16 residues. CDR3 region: CSARIPIRGGNTEAFF.

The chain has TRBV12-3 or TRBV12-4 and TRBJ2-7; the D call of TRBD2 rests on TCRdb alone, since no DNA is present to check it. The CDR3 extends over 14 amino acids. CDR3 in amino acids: CASRGSGKGFEQYF.

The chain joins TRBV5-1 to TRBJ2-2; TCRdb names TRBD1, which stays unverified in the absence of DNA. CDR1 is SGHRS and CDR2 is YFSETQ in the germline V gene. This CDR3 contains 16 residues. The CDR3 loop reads CASSLAAGLNTGELFF.

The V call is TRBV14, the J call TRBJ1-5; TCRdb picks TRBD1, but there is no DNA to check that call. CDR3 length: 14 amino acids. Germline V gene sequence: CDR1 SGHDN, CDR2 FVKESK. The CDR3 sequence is CASSPDREDQPQHF.

The CDR3 region is CASSLGSTSGRWGTDTQYF. The gene calls are TRBV7-2 and TRBJ2-3; TCRdb's D gene call, TRBD2, goes unchecked for lack of DNA. Germline values: CDR1 SGHTA, CDR2 FQGNSA. The CDR3 extends over 19 amino acids. Complete variable domain (other parts from reference TRBV7-2 and TRBJ2-3): GAGVSQSPSNKVTEKGKDVELRCDPISGHTALYWYRQSLGQGLEFLIYFQGNSAPDKSGLPSDRFSAERTGGSVSTLTIQRTQQEDSAVYLCASSLGSTSGRWGTDTQYFGPGTRLTVL.

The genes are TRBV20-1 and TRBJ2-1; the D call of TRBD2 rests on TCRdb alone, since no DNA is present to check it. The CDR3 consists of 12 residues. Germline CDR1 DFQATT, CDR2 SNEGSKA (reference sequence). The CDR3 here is CSASQSGNEQFF.

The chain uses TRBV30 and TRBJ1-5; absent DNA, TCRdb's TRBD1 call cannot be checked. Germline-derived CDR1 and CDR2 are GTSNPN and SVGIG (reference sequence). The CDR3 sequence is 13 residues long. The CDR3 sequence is CAWNFGGNQPQHF. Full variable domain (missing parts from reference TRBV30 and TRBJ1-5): SQTIHQWPATLVQPVGSPLSLECTVEGTSNPNLYWYRQAAGRGLQLLFYSVGIGQISSEVPQNLSASRPQDRQFILSSKKLLLSDSGFYLCAWNFGGNQPQHFGDGTRLSIL.